Each of the 27 T cell receptor beta chains below was sequenced from the same sample in a study of blood T cell repertoires in COVID-19. Measured with immunoSEQ multiplex PCR; TCRdb has only the in-frame clones, and not every one. The sample gives more than 200,000 clones, roughly 84% of which show up once; 7% to 8.5% is in the top ten. The specimen was PBMCs or T cells enriched from blood (not recorded which). The receptors originated from a man aged 25-45 years in a cohort exposed to, infected with or recovered from COVID-19 (not recorded which).

The gene calls are TRBV10-3 and TRBJ1-1, with D perhaps matching TRBD1 (5 bases). The CDR3 consists of 15 residues. Germline CDR1 is ENHRY and CDR2 is SYGVKD. V was trimmed by 2 bases and J by 1 base, leaving 11 bases between them. This CDR3 reads CAISETGGENTEAFF. Written as DNA, the CDR3 is TGTGCCATCAGTGAGACAGGTGGTGAGAACACTGAAGCTTTCTTT.

The chain combines TRBV7-5 with TRBJ2-7; whether TRBD1, the table's D call, matches the DNA was not checked. TRBV7-5 is labeled a pseudogene. The CDR3 is made up of 14 amino acids. The CDR3 sequence is CARSLEVQYYEQYF. CDR3 coding DNA: TGTGCCAGAAGCTTAGAGGTACAGTATTACGAGCAGTACTTC.

V is TRBV28 and J is TRBJ2-7, with 11 bases lining up with TRBD1. The CDR3 has 17 amino acids. Germline CDR1 is MDHEN and CDR2 is SYDVKM. V lost 11 bases and J lost 0; bases outside the gene matches: 15. In nucleotides, the CDR3 is TGTGCCGTTACGGACAGGGGGCGAAGCGGGTCCTCCTACGAGCAGTACTTC. Translation: CAVTDRGRSGSSYEQYF.

The count of this clone is one. The chain carries TRBV6-2 or TRBV6-3 and TRBJ2-1; D perhaps matches TRBD2 (5 bases). Germline V gives CDR1 MNHEY, CDR2 SVGEGT. V was clipped by 2 bases and J by 9 bases, with 11 bases between them. The CDR3 sequence is 13 residues long. CDR3 nucleotide sequence: TGTGCCAGCAGTTACCACTTGGCGGGTGAGCAGTTCTTC. Translated, it gives CASSYHLAGEQFF.

A single count supports this clone. V and J are TRBV15 and TRBJ1-3; D uncertain. This CDR3 comprises 16 residues. V lost 1 base to trimming and J lost 1 base, with 11 bases between them. Germline V gives CDR1 LNHNV, CDR2 YYDKDF (reference sequence). The DNA of the CDR3 is TGTGCCACCAGCAGAGGATCGGAGATTTCTGGAAACACCATATATTTT. This translates into CATSRGSEISGNTIYF. The entire variable domain, with the rest obtained from reference TRBV15 and TRBJ1-3, is as follows: DAMVIQNPRYQVTQFGKPVTLSCSQTLNHNVMYWYQQKSSQAPKLLFHYYDKDFNNEADTPDNFQSRRPNTSFCFLDIRSPGLGDTAMYLCATSRGSEISGNTIYFGEGSWLTVV.

This clone was picked up a small number of times. This chain connects TRBV15 to TRBJ1-6; D call uncertain. Trimming stripped 1 base from V and 7 bases from J, with 5 bases between. From germline, CDR1 is LNHNV and CDR2 YYDKDF (reference sequence). This CDR3 is built from 13 residues. CDR3: CATSRGRNSPLHF. The CDR3 region has the DNA TGTGCCACCAGCAGAGGCAGAAATTCACCCCTCCACTTT.

The rearrangement uses TRBV6-5 and TRBJ2-4, with D possibly TRBD1 on 5 matching bases. Germline loops: CDR1 MNHEY, CDR2 SVGAGI. This CDR3 spans 16 amino acids. V dropped 0 bases and J dropped 5 bases, with 14 bases sitting between them. CDR3 coding DNA: TGTGCCAGCAGTTACTCGATATTACAGGCCGAAAACATTCAGTACTTC. This sequence encodes CASSYSILQAENIQYF.

V gene TRBV7-9 combines with J gene TRBJ1-6; TRBD1 matches 9 bases. The V gene end was trimmed by 6 bases and the J gene end by 8 bases; junction bases not matched to a gene: 14. The germline gives CDR1 SEHNR, CDR2 FQNEAQ (reference sequence). The CDR3 totals 17 residues. The DNA of the CDR3 is TGTGCCAGCAGAACCGGGACAGGGCTTTCACCGGATTCACCCCTCCACTTT. Translation gives CASRTGTGLSPDSPLHF.

J is TRBJ2-7 and V is TRBV18; possible D gene TRBD2, 5 bases. The CDR3 has 12 residues. Germline CDR1 is KGHSH and CDR2 is LQKENI. Deletions cut 4 bases from V and 3 bases from J, with 7 bases between. The chain's CDR3 is CASSHRDYEQYF. The CDR3 DNA sequence: TGTGCCAGCTCACACCGGGACTACGAGCAGTACTTC. Full variable domain (rest looked up from reference TRBV18 and TRBJ2-7): NAGVMQNPRHLVRRRGQEARLRCSPMKGHSHVYWYRQLPEEGLKFMVYLQKENIIDESGMPKERFSAEFPKEGPSILRIQQVVRGDSAAYFCASSHRDYEQYFGPGTRLTVT.

The V gene is TRBV4-1, the J gene TRBJ2-3, with D perhaps TRBD2 (6 bases). The germline gives CDR1 MGHRA, CDR2 YSYEKL. The V end was cut by 1 base, the J end by 2 bases, with 13 bases between. The length of the CDR3 is 16 residues. This CDR3 reads CASSQGGGATTDTQYF. CDR3 nucleotides: TGCGCCAGCAGCCAAGGGGGCGGGGCCACCACAGATACGCAGTATTTT.

This clone has a single count. V is TRBV7-9 and J is TRBJ1-2; D uncertain. V lost 5 bases, J lost 2 bases, and 12 bases lay in between. The CDR3 is 14 residues long. Germline V gene lookup returns CDR1 SEHNR and CDR2 FQNEAQ (reference sequence). The CDR3 DNA reads as TGTGCCAGCAGCCCCACAGTGGAAAACTATGGCTACACCTTC. Translated: CASSPTVENYGYTF.

The chain joins TRBV9 to TRBJ1-1; 12 nucleotides match TRBD1. J gave up 2 bases and V 2 bases, and 4 bases lay outside the gene matches. The germline V gene has CDR1 SGDLS and CDR2 YYNGEE. This CDR3 region has 16 residues. The chain's CDR3 is CASSVGTGGPNTEAFF. CDR3 coding DNA: TGTGCCAGCAGCGTGGGGACAGGGGGCCCAAACACTGAAGCTTTCTTT.

The DNA for the CDR3 is TGTGCCAGCAGCTTCCGACAGGACCACCAGCCCCAGCATTTT. This encodes CASSFRQDHQPQHF. The chain employs TRBV7-8 and TRBJ1-5; D is possibly TRBD1 (6 bases). Germline V gives CDR1 SGHVS, CDR2 FQNEAQ. The CDR3 is 14 amino acids. V shed 3 bases and J shed 7 bases, with 13 bases lying between them.

This clone was observed once. The chain couples TRBV7-9 to TRBJ1-1; D is possibly TRBD1 (5 bases). CDR3 length: 14 amino acids. V was trimmed by 5 bases and J by 4 bases, leaving 14 bases between them. Germline CDR1 reads SEHNR; CDR2 reads FQNEAQ (reference sequence). The CDR3 DNA sequence: TGTGCCAGCAGCCCCGGAAGGGGTGCCACTGAAGCTTTCTTT. It encodes CASSPGRGATEAFF.

The gene calls are TRBV28 and TRBJ1-2; TRBD1 is a possible D gene (5 bases). CDR1 and CDR2 (germline): MDHEN, SYDVKM. The CDR3 spans 15 residues. V dropped 2 bases and J dropped 5 bases, with 15 bases sitting between them. CDR3 region: CASSLGGGVRYGYTF. The CDR3 DNA reads as TGTGCCAGCAGTTTAGGGGGGGGAGTTCGGTATGGCTACACCTTC.

To note about this clone: The junction does not match germline at one end; this may be a read error. V gene TRBV25-1 combines with J gene TRBJ1-1; D ambiguous. The CDR3 spans 12 residues. Germline values: CDR1 MGHDK, CDR2 SYGVNS. The CDR3 DNA follows: TGTGCCAGCAGCTGGGCTAACAGTGAAGCTTTCTTT. It is translated as CASSWANSEAFF.

This clone turned up a few times. J is TRBJ1-6 and V is TRBV27; 7 bases align to TRBD1. V lost 2 bases and J lost 8; bases outside the gene matches: 12. This CDR3 comprises 17 residues. From germline, CDR1 is MNHEY and CDR2 SMNVEV (reference sequence). The CDR3 region is CASSLVPGHRGHSPLHF. The CDR3 nucleotides are TGTGCCAGCAGTTTAGTTCCAGGGCACAGGGGTCATTCACCCCTCCACTTT.

The chain combines TRBV2 with TRBJ2-2; TRBD1 aligns across 9 bases. J lost 6 bases, V lost 8 bases, and 10 bases had no gene match. This CDR3 contains 15 residues. CDR1 is SNHLY and CDR2 is FYNNEI in the germline V gene. The CDR3 spells CASARDRVLSGELFF. Here the CDR3 DNA reads TGTGCCAGCGCCAGGGACAGGGTATTGTCCGGGGAGCTGTTTTTT.

The chain joins TRBV6-1 to TRBJ1-3; 9 bases match TRBD1. V lost 3 bases to trimming and J lost 2 bases; unmatched junction nucleotides: 5. This CDR3 comprises 16 residues. Germline V gives CDR1 MNHNS, CDR2 SASEGT. The CDR3 sequence: CASSERDRVTGNTIYF. The CDR3 DNA is TGTGCCAGCAGTGAGAGGGACAGGGTAACTGGAAACACCATATATTTT.

V and J are TRBV28 and TRBJ1-6, with D hard to call. The CDR3 sequence is 11 residues long. The V end lost 9 bases, the J end lost 9 bases, and 9 bases lay between the germline ends. Germline CDR1 reads MDHEN; CDR2 reads SYDVKM. The CDR3 nucleotides are TGTGCCAGGAGGTTTTGTTCACCCCTCCACTTT. Amino acids: CARRFCSPLHF.

V is TRBV11-3 and J is TRBJ2-7; 10 nucleotides line up with TRBD2. CDR3 length: 15 residues. CDR1 and CDR2 from the germline V gene are SGHNT and YENEEA. With 5 bases clipped from V and 0 bases from J, the junction kept 4 bases outside the gene matches. The CDR3 here is CASSPRTSGSYEQYF. In nucleotides, the CDR3 is TGTGCCAGCAGCCCACGGACTAGCGGCTCCTACGAGCAGTACTTC.

V gene TRBV6-6 combines with J gene TRBJ2-7; 9 nucleotides align to TRBD1. This CDR3 has 18 amino acids. J lost 3 bases, V lost 5 bases, and 17 bases had no gene match. From germline, CDR1 is MNHNY and CDR2 SVGAGI (reference sequence). The CDR3 nucleotides read TGTGCCAGCAGTCAACAGGGGGCTGCCCACACCCTTCTCTACGAGCAGTACTTC. It is translated as CASSQQGAAHTLLYEQYF.

The chain recombines TRBV5-8 with TRBJ2-3; possible D gene TRBD1, 5 bases. The V gene's germline CDR1 is SGHTS and CDR2 YDEGEE. This CDR3 is 15 amino acids long. V lost 1 base and J lost 3, with 12 bases in between. CDR3 in DNA: TGTGCCAGCAGCTTGAGGCAGGGTAGAACAGATACGCAGTATTTT. This sequence encodes CASSLRQGRTDTQYF.

The rearrangement uses TRBV4-1 and TRBJ1-5, with TRBD1 as a possible D gene (5 bases). Germline V lookup: CDR1 MGHRA, CDR2 YSYEKL. V gave up 0 bases and J gave up 3 bases, with 9 bases separating them. There are 15 residues in the CDR3. The CDR3 DNA follows: TGCGCCAGCAGCCAAGATTCAGGGTACAATCAGCCCCAGCATTTT. It yields the protein CASSQDSGYNQPQHF.

This clone was counted once. This same CDR3 is encoded by further DNA sequences in the sample. V is TRBV27 and J is TRBJ2-7; 7 nucleotides match TRBD1. The germline CDR1 and CDR2 sequences are MNHEY and SMNVEV (reference sequence). V gave up 2 bases and J gave up 0 bases; unmatched junction bases: 4. The CDR3 length is 15 residues. The CDR3 loop reads CASSLGQASSYEQYF. Here the CDR3 DNA reads TGTGCCAGCAGTTTAGGACAGGCGAGCTCCTACGAGCAGTACTTC.

The genes are TRBV28 and TRBJ1-2, with D maybe TRBD1 (6 bases). CDR1 is MDHEN, CDR2 SYDVKM, per germline. V lost 3 bases to trimming and J lost 8 bases, with 16 bases between them. This CDR3 has 14 amino acids. CDR3 nucleotides: TGTGCCAGCAGTTTCGGGCTGGCAGGGGTAGGCTACACCTTC. It encodes CASSFGLAGVGYTF.

This chain links TRBV11-2 with TRBJ1-5, with TRBD1 as a possible D gene (6 bases). Trimming cost V 5 bases and J 10 bases, with 21 bases left between them. This CDR3 has 15 residues. Germline values: CDR1 SGHAT, CDR2 FQNNGV. CDR3 protein: CASSPDGKAGEPQHF. As DNA, the CDR3 is TGTGCCAGCAGCCCAGACGGGAAGGCAGGGGAACCCCAGCATTTT.